These 23 T cell receptor beta chains were all obtained from the same sample, sequenced in a study of T cell repertoires in cytomegalovirus infection. TCRdb re-called the reads with MiXCR, one entry per CDR3 protein. Among 370,000 or so distinct CDR3 sequences listed, approximately 35% were seen once. Their antigens remain unidentified. Material: cultured PBMCs, obtained from culture after CMV antigen stimulation. The receptors were gathered from a human donor in good health (CMV status not recorded). Some clones in this sample may be carry-over from other donors' samples.

The sample holds a few counts of this clonotype. V usage is TRBV19 and J usage is TRBJ2-3; 8 nucleotides match TRBD2. Germline V lookup: CDR1 LNHDA, CDR2 SQIVND (reference sequence). This CDR3 has 14 amino acids. The trim removed 6 bases at V and 4 bases at J, leaving 6 bases unmatched. CDR3 bases: TGTGCCAGTAGCCGAGGGCGGGAGGCAGATACGCAGTATTTT. The encoded protein is CASSRGREADTQYF. The full variable domain, with the rest looked up from reference TRBV19 and TRBJ2-3, is DGGITQSPKYLFRKEGQNVTLSCEQNLNHDAMYWYRQDPGQGLRLIYYSQIVNDFQKGDIAEGYSVSREKKESFPLTVTSAQKNPTAFYLCASSRGREADTQYFGPGTRLTVL.

There are a few counts of this clonotype. V is TRBV7-2 and J is TRBJ1-5; possibly TRBD1 for D (5 bases). The CDR3 runs 16 residues. The V end was cut by 5 bases, the J end by 2 bases, with 16 bases between. Germline V lookup: CDR1 SGHTA, CDR2 FQGNSA. CDR3 nucleotides: TGTGCCAGCAGCCCCTACCCAGGGAATGGCAATCAGCCCCAGCATTTT. Protein product: CASSPYPGNGNQPQHF.

This clonotype was detected ten times or more. This chain connects TRBV4-1 to TRBJ1-2; unclear D gene. Germline CDR1 and CDR2: MGHRA and YSYEKL. V shed 4 bases and J shed 8 bases, with 14 bases lying between them. The CDR3 length is 13 residues. The CDR3 reads CASSPTRVEGYTF. The CDR3 bases are TGCGCCAGCAGCCCTACACGGGTTGAGGGCTACACCTTC.

This clonotype was observed at least ten times. The rearrangement links TRBV7-2 to TRBJ2-7, with 8 bases identical to TRBD2. CDR3 size: 17 residues. The ends lost 1 base at V and 3 bases at J; junction bases unmatched: 11. CDR1 is SGHTA and CDR2 is FQGNSA in the germline V gene. The CDR3 DNA is TGTGCCAGCAGCTTAGGGCTAGCGGGTTCAATCTACTACGAGCAGTACTTC. Translated: CASSLGLAGSIYYEQYF.

This clonotype showed up many times. The rearrangement uses TRBV5-1 and TRBJ2-1; 10 bases are shared with TRBD2. The germline CDR1 and CDR2 sequences are SGHRS and YFSETQ. CDR3 length equals 16 residues. The V and J ends lost 0 bases and 4 bases, in that order; junction bases with no gene match: 4. CDR3 sequence (DNA): TGCGCCAGCAGCTTGGGAGGACTAGCGGCATACAATGAGCAGTTCTTC. Translation gives CASSLGGLAAYNEQFF.

To note about this clonotype: This may be a read error: a much more frequent sequence differs by one nucleotide. The conserved final phenylalanine or tryptophan is absent from the CDR3, which likely points to a read error. This chain links TRBV7-6 with TRBJ2-7; possibly TRBD2 for D (7 bases). This CDR3 comprises 16 residues. Trimming took 2 bases from V and 3 from J, leaving 17 bases between them. Germline assignment: CDR1 SGHVS and CDR2 FNYEAQ. CDR3 protein: CASSLRGGADNYEQYY. CDR3 DNA: TGTGCCAGCAGCTTAAGGGGGGGGGCAGACAACTACGAGCAGTACTAC.

A few counts support this clonotype. This chain links TRBV6-2 or TRBV6-3 with TRBJ2-2; D possibly corresponds to TRBD2 (5 bases). Germline assignment: CDR1 MNHEY and CDR2 SVGEGT. The CDR3 has 14 residues. V lost 6 bases and J lost 2, with 10 bases in between. The CDR3 loop reads CASRDSENTGELFF. The CDR3 DNA sequence: TGTGCCAGCAGAGATAGCGAAAACACCGGGGAGCTGTTTTTT.

This clonotype has ten or more counts. The J gene is TRBJ2-1, the V gene TRBV7-9; the match to TRBD2 covers 10 bases. In germline, CDR1 is SEHNR, CDR2 FQNEAQ (reference sequence). This CDR3 region has 18 residues. After removal of 2 bases from V and 7 bases from J, the junction contained 14 bases not matched to a gene. The DNA for the CDR3 is TGTGCCAGCAGCTTAAAAAGAGCTCCAGCGGGAGGGCAGAATGAGCAGTTCTTC. It codes for CASSLKRAPAGGQNEQFF.

This chain uses TRBV19 with TRBJ2-5; 9 nucleotides line up with TRBD2. This CDR3 region has 14 residues. V was clipped by 6 bases and J by 4 bases; unmatched bases: 6. Germline assignment: CDR1 LNHDA and CDR2 SQIVND (reference sequence). The CDR3 sequence is CASSRELAGETQYF. CDR3 nucleotide sequence: TGTGCCAGTAGCAGAGAACTAGCGGGAGAGACCCAGTACTTC.

This clonotype was seen a handful of times. This chain links TRBV7-2 with TRBJ2-3; D remains unclear. V was shortened by 1 base and J by 6 bases, with 11 bases between the two germline ends. Germline lookup yields CDR1 SGHTA and CDR2 FQGNSA. The CDR3 covers 14 residues. CDR3: CASSLGSRADTQYF. The CDR3 DNA is TGTGCCAGCAGCTTAGGGTCCCGGGCGGATACGCAGTATTTT.

The chain carries TRBV19 and TRBJ2-5; 9 bases are a match to TRBD2. Germline V lookup: CDR1 LNHDA, CDR2 SQIVND (reference sequence). With V trimmed by 10 bases and J by 6 bases, 21 bases remained unmatched. This CDR3 region has 17 residues. The chain's CDR3 is CANPRSRREGREKTQYF. For the CDR3, the DNA is TGTGCCAACCCTCGTAGTCGGCGGGAGGGTCGGGAGAAGACCCAGTACTTC.

This clonotype was picked up a small number of times. This chain links TRBV5-5 with TRBJ2-1; D not resolved. CDR3 size: 16 residues. Per germline, CDR1 SGHKS and CDR2 YYEKEE (reference sequence). The V end was cut by 1 base, the J end by 0 bases, with 11 bases between. The CDR3 loop reads CASSLTGGSSYNEQFF. The DNA for the CDR3 is TGTGCCAGCAGCTTGACTGGCGGAAGCTCCTACAATGAGCAGTTCTTC.

This clonotype was counted many times. V usage is TRBV7-2 and J usage is TRBJ2-5; 8 nucleotides line up with TRBD2. This CDR3 region has 15 residues. The V segment lost 1 base and the J segment 6 bases; nucleotides outside the gene matches: 7. Germline V gives CDR1 SGHTA, CDR2 FQGNSA. CDR3: CASSLGREVGKTQYF. In DNA, the CDR3 is TGTGCCAGCAGCTTAGGGCGGGAGGTGGGAAAGACCCAGTACTTC.

The V and J genes are TRBV19 and TRBJ2-1; 10 nucleotides agree with TRBD2. CDR1 LNHDA and CDR2 SQIVND come from the germline V gene (reference sequence). V lost 7 bases to trimming and J lost 3 bases; unmatched junction nucleotides: 6. The CDR3 has 15 residues. The CDR3 sequence is CASMRVAGGYNEQFF. In nucleotides, the CDR3 is TGTGCCAGTATGAGAGTAGCGGGAGGCTACAATGAGCAGTTCTTC.

In its sample, this clonotype was seen once. The chain employs TRBV12-5 and TRBJ2-1, with a tentative D call TRBD1 (5 bases). CDR1 and CDR2 from the germline V gene are LGHNT and FRNRAP. This CDR3 is built from 14 residues. V lost 2 bases to trimming and J lost 6 bases, with 11 bases between them. CDR3 region: CASGLWAGRNEQFF. The DNA of the CDR3 is TGTGCTAGTGGTTTGTGGGCAGGGCGCAATGAGCAGTTCTTC. Filled out from reference TRBV12-5 and TRBJ2-1, the complete variable domain reads DARVTQTPRHKVTEMGQEVTMRCQPILGHNTVFWYRQTMMQGLELLAYFRNRAPLDDSGMPKDRFSAEMPDATLATLKIQPSEPRDSAVYFCASGLWAGRNEQFFGPGTRLTVL.

This clonotype was observed a handful of times. The chain employs TRBV7-2 and TRBJ2-1; TRBD2 agrees at 9 bases. V was pared by 1 base and J by 10 bases, with 11 bases of the junction left unmatched. The germline gives CDR1 SGHTA, CDR2 FQGNSA. This CDR3 contains 16 residues. The CDR3 nucleotides are TGTGCCAGCAGCTTAGTACTAGCGGGCCCAGGACAGGAGCAGTTCTTC. Translated: CASSLVLAGPGQEQFF.

In this sample, this clonotype turned up a few times. Written as DNA, the CDR3 is TGTGCCAGCAGCTTCGGACGGTCTGAAGCTTTCTTT. The encoded protein is CASSFGRSEAFF. This sequence joins TRBV7-9 and TRBJ1-1; D is undetermined. Trimming pared 3 bases from V and 6 bases from J, leaving 8 bases between. CDR1 SEHNR and CDR2 FQNEAQ come from the germline V gene (reference sequence). There are 12 residues in the CDR3.

The V call is TRBV27, the J call TRBJ2-2; D remains ambiguous. Trimming shortened V by 4 bases and J by 2 bases, and 8 bases separated the two germline ends. Germline CDR1 is MNHEY and CDR2 is SMNVEV (reference sequence). This CDR3 region has 14 residues. CDR3 sequence: CASSYPHNTGELFF. The CDR3 DNA sequence: TGTGCCAGCAGTTACCCCCACAACACCGGGGAGCTGTTTTTT.

The chain employs TRBV24-1 and TRBJ2-7, with D hard to call. The CDR3 is made up of 14 amino acids. The germline gives CDR1 KGHDR, CDR2 SFDVKD. The V gene lost 9 bases and the J gene lost 2 bases, with 16 bases spanning the gap. Here the CDR3 DNA reads TGTGCCACCGCTACCAACGGAATAACCTACGAGCAGTACGTC. This encodes CATATNGITYEQYV.

This clonotype was counted many times. The rearrangement links TRBV7-2 to TRBJ2-3; TRBD1 aligns across 8 bases. Trimming removed 2 bases from V and 7 bases from J; junction bases left unmatched: 5. The germline V gene encodes CDR1 SGHTA and CDR2 FQGNSA. The CDR3 loop spans 14 amino acids. CDR3 DNA sequence: TGTGCCAGCAGCTTACAGCAGGGGGCGAATACGCAGTATTTT. Its translation is CASSLQQGANTQYF. The full variable domain, in which reference TRBV7-2 and TRBJ2-3 provide the parts outside the CDR3, is GAGVSQSPSNKVTEKGKDVELRCDPISGHTALYWYRQSLGQGLEFLIYFQGNSAPDKSGLPSDRFSAERTGGSVSTLTIQRTQQEDSAVYLCASSLQQGANTQYFGPGTRLTVL.

This clonotype was detected many times. CDR3 sequence (DNA): TGTGCCAGCAGGAAACAGGGGCCGGCGTATGGAGCTTTCTTT. Translated, it gives CASRKQGPAYGAFF. The chain uses TRBV7-2 and TRBJ1-1, with 7 bases identical to TRBD1. The CDR3 covers 14 residues. Per the germline V gene, CDR1 is SGHTA and CDR2 is FQGNSA. V shed 6 bases, J shed 10 bases, and the junction held 14 bases outside the gene matches. Combining the CDR3 with reference TRBV7-2 and TRBJ1-1 gives the whole variable domain GAGVSQSPSNKVTEKGKDVELRCDPISGHTALYWYRQSLGQGLEFLIYFQGNSAPDKSGLPSDRFSAERTGGSVSTLTIQRTQQEDSAVYLCASRKQGPAYGAFFGQGTRLTVV.

The chain combines TRBV7-9 with TRBJ2-3, with TRBD2 matching 7 bases. CDR3 length: 14 residues. V lost 7 bases and J lost 3; bases outside the gene matches: 7. CDR1 is SEHNR, CDR2 FQNEAQ, per germline (reference sequence). Here the CDR3 reads CASTWDYDTDTQYF. CDR3 DNA sequence: TGTGCCAGCACCTGGGACTACGATACAGATACGCAGTATTTT.

This clonotype was counted between two and nine times. The chain has TRBV7-2 and TRBJ1-2, with 8 bases lining up with TRBD1. The CDR3 spans 15 residues. Germline lookup yields CDR1 SGHTA and CDR2 FQGNSA. With V trimmed by 4 bases and J by 7 bases, 11 bases remained unmatched. CDR3 loop: CASSSLGRGLSGYTF. Here the CDR3 DNA reads TGTGCCAGCAGCTCTCTGGGCAGGGGGCTTTCTGGCTACACCTTC.